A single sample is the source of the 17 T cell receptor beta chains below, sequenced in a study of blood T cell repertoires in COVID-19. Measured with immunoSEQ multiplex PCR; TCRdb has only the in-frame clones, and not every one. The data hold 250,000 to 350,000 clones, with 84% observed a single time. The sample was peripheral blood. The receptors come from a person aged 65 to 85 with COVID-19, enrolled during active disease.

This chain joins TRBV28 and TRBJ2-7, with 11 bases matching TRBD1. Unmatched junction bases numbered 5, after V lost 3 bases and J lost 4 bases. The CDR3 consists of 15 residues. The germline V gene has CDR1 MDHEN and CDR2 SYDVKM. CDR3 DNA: TGTGCCAGCAGTTTCGGGACAGGGGGAAGTTACGAGCAGTACTTC. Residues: CASSFGTGGSYEQYF.

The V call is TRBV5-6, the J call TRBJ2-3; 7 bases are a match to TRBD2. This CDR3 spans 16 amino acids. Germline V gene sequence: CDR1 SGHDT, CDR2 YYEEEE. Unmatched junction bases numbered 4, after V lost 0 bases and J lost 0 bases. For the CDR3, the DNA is TGTGCCAGCAGCTTGGGCCTAGCGGATAGCACAGATACGCAGTATTTT. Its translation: CASSLGLADSTDTQYF. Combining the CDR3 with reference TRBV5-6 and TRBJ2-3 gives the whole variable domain DAGVTQSPTHLIKTRGQQVTLRCSPKSGHDTVSWYQQALGQGPQFIFQYYEEEERQRGNFPDRFSGHQFPNYSSELNVNALLLGDSALYLCASSLGLADSTDTQYFGPGTRLTVL.

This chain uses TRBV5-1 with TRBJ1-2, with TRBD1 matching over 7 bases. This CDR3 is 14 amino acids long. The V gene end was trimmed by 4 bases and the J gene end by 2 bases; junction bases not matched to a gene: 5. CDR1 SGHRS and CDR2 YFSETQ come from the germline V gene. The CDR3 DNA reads TGCGCCAGCAGCCCCGCGACAGGGAACTATGGCTACACCTTC. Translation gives CASSPATGNYGYTF.

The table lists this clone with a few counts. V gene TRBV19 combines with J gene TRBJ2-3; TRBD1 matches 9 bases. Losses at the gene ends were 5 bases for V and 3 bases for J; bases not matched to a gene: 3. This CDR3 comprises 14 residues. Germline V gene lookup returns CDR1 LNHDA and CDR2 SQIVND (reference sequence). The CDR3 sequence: CASSRTGETDTQYF. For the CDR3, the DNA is TGTGCCAGTAGTCGGACAGGGGAGACAGATACGCAGTATTTT.

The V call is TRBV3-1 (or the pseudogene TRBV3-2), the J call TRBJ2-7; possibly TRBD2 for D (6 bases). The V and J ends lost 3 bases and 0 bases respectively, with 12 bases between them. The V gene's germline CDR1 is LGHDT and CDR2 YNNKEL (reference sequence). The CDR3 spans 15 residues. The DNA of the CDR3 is TGTGCCAGCAGCCACGGGGGAAGGGGCTCCTACGAGCAGTACTTC. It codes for CASSHGGRGSYEQYF.

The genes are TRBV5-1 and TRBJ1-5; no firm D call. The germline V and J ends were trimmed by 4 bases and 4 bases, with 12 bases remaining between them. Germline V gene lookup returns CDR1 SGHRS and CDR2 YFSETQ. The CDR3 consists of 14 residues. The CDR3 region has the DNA TGCGCCAGCAGCCCCGGAGGGAGAAATCAGCCCCAGCATTTT. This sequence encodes CASSPGGRNQPQHF.

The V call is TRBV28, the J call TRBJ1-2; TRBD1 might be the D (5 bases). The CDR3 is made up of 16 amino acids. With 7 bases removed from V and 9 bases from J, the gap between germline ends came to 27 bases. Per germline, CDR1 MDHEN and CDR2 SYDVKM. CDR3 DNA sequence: TGTGCCAGCACCTTAGACGCGGGGACCAAGGTTTTCAGCTACACCTTC. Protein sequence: CASTLDAGTKVFSYTF.

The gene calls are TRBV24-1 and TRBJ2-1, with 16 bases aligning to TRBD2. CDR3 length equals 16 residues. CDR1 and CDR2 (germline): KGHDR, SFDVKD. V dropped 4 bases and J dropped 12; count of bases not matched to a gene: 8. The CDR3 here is CATSEPGLAGGQLQFF. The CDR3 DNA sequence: TGTGCCACCAGTGAACCGGGACTAGCGGGGGGGCAGTTGCAGTTCTTC.

DNA of the CDR3: TGTGCCATCGCAGAGCAGGGGGCGGGTGAAAAACTGTTTTTT. This translates into CAIAEQGAGEKLFF. This rearrangement joins TRBV10-3 to TRBJ1-4; 8 nucleotides agree with TRBD1. The CDR3 is 14 amino acids. The V segment lost 8 bases and the J segment 7 bases; nucleotides outside the gene matches: 9. Germline V lookup: CDR1 ENHRY, CDR2 SYGVKD.

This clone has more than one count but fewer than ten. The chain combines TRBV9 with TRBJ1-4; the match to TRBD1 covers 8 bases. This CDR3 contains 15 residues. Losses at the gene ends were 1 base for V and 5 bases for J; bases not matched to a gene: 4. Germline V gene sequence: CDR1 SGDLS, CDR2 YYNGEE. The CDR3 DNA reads TGTGCCAGCAGCGTACAGGGGGCCTTCAATGAAAAACTGTTTTTT. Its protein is CASSVQGAFNEKLFF.

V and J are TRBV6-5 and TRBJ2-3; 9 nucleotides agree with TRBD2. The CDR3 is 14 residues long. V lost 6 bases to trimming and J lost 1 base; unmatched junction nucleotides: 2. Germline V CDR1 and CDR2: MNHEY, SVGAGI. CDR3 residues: CASRASGGTDTQYF. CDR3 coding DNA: TGTGCCAGCAGGGCTAGCGGGGGCACAGATACGCAGTATTTT.

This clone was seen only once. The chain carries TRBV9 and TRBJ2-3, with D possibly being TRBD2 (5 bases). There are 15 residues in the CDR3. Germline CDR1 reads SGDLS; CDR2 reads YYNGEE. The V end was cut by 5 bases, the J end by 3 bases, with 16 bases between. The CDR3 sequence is CASRRSGLLTDTQYF. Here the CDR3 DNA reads TGTGCCAGCAGGCGTAGTGGACTTTTGACAGATACGCAGTATTTT.

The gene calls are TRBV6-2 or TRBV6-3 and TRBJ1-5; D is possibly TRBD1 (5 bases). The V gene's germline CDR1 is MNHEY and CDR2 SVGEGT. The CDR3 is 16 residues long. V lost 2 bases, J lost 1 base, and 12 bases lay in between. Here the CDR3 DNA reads TGTGCCAGCAGTTACCCGGGACTTGGGAGCAATCAGCCCCAGCATTTT. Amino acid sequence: CASSYPGLGSNQPQHF.

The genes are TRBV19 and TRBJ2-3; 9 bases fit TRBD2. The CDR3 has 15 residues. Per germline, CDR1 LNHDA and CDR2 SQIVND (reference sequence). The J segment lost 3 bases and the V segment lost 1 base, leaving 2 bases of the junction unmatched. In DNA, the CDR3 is TGTGCCAGTAGTATAGGCGGGAGGGGAACAGATACGCAGTATTTT. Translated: CASSIGGRGTDTQYF.

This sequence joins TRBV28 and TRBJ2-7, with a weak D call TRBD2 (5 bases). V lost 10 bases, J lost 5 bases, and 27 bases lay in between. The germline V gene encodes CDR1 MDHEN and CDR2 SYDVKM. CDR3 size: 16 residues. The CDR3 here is CATREGSFTPHDEQYF. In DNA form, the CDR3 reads TGTGCCACCCGAGAGGGATCCTTCACCCCCCACGACGAGCAGTACTTC.

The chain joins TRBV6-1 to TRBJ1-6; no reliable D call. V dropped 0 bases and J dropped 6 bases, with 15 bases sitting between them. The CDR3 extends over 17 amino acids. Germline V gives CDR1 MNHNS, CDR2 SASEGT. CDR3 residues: CASSEAKIDSPNSPLHF. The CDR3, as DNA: TGTGCCAGCAGTGAAGCCAAAATAGATTCTCCTAATTCACCCCTCCACTTT.

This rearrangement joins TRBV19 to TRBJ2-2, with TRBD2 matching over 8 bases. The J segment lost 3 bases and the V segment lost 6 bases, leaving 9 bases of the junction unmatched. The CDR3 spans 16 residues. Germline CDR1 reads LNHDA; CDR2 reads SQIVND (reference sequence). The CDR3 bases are TGTGCCAGTAGAAGCCCCGGGAGGGAATACACCGGGGAGCTGTTTTTT. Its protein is CASRSPGREYTGELFF.